This is a list of T cell receptor beta chains from one sample in a study of cytomegalovirus exposure and HLA in healthy donors. Only in-frame clones appear in the TCRdb table, and some are missing; sequencing was by immunoSEQ multiplex PCR. Of over 80,000 clones in the sample, 80% to 90% were seen once. Sequencing input: PBMCs. The receptors stem from a man aged 25-45 years in good health and CMV-seropositive. CDR3s include the opening cysteine and the closing phenylalanine or tryptophan. Fields, in order: D gene, J gene, clone size, V gene, CDR3 DNA, CDR3 protein. D genes are given only for firm matches. Only part of the rows carry a size: once, few, many, or a class if the clone is expanded.

D: -; J: TRBJ1-5; size: -; V: TRBV18; DNA: TGTGCCAGCTCCCCCAGACAGGTTAGCAATCAGCCCCAGCATTTT; CDR3: CASSPRQVSNQPQHF
D: -; J: TRBJ2-7; size: -; V: TRBV19; DNA: TGTGCCAGTAGTATTTCCAGCCAGGACTCCTACGAGCAGTACTTC; CDR3: CASSISSQDSYEQYF
D: TRBD2; J: TRBJ2-2; size: -; V: TRBV11-2; DNA: TGTGCCAGCAGCCCAAGAACTAGCGGGAGGAACACCGGGGAGCTGTTTTTT; CDR3: CASSPRTSGRNTGELFF
D: TRBD2; J: TRBJ2-7; size: -; V: TRBV10-3; DNA: TGTGCCATCAGTAAGTTAGCCCCGGGACTAGCGGGAGGTGAGCAGTACTTC; CDR3: CAISKLAPGLAGGEQYF
D: TRBD1; J: TRBJ2-7; size: -; V: TRBV6-1; DNA: TGTGCCAGCGGACCGGGACAGTCTTTCTACGAGCAGTACTTC; CDR3: CASGPGQSFYEQYF
D: TRBD2; J: TRBJ2-7; size: -; V: TRBV18; DNA: TGTGCCAGCTCACCAGGGCGGGAGGGCTACGAGCAGTACTTC; CDR3: CASSPGREGYEQYF
D: -; J: TRBJ1-1; size: -; V: TRBV5-4; DNA: TGTGCCAGCTCTCTTACGGAGCGGCTGAACACTGAAGCTTTCTTT; CDR3: CASSLTERLNTEAFF
D: -; J: TRBJ1-4; size: -; V: TRBV30; DNA: TGTGCCTGGAGTGCCTTTGGGGCTGTTAATGAAAAACTGTTTTTT; CDR3: CAWSAFGAVNEKLFF
D: -; J: TRBJ2-1; size: -; V: TRBV10-1; DNA: TGCGCCAGCAGTCCCTCGACGGGAAAAAAGCAGTTCTTC; CDR3: CASSPSTGKKQFF
D: -; J: TRBJ2-7; size: -; V: TRBV7-9; DNA: TGTGCCAGCAGCTTAGTTCTGGCCGAGCAGTACTTC; CDR3: CASSLVLAEQYF
D: TRBD1; J: TRBJ2-7; size: -; V: TRBV6-5; DNA: TGTGCCAGCAAGACAGGGGGAGGCTACGAGCAGTACTTC; CDR3: CASKTGGGYEQYF
D: -; J: TRBJ1-1; size: -; V: TRBV2; DNA: TGTGCCAGCGGGTTGCAGCAGGGGACTGAAGCTTTCTTT; CDR3: CASGLQQGTEAFF
D: TRBD2; J: TRBJ2-2; size: -; V: TRBV5-1; DNA: TGCGCCAGCAGCTTGGAAGTGGGAGGGTGGACCGGGGAGCTGTTTTTT; CDR3: CASSLEVGGWTGELFF
D: TRBD1; J: TRBJ2-7; size: -; V: TRBV7-2; DNA: TGTGCCAGCAGCTCTTTCCGGGACAGGTTCTCCTACGAGCAGTACTTC; CDR3: CASSSFRDRFSYEQYF
D: TRBD1; J: TRBJ1-2; size: -; V: TRBV15; DNA: TGTGCCACCAGCACCGGACAGGGTTTGGGCTACACCTTC; CDR3: CATSTGQGLGYTF
D: -; J: TRBJ2-1; size: -; V: TRBV28; DNA: TGTGCCAGCAGTTTATTAGCGGCCGGGAGTTATGAGCAGTTCTTC; CDR3: CASSLLAAGSYEQFF
D: TRBD1; J: TRBJ1-1; size: -; V: TRBV5-1; DNA: TGCGCCAGCAGCTCTGGGACAGGTATCCTGAACACTGAAGCTTTCTTT; CDR3: CASSSGTGILNTEAFF
D: -; J: TRBJ1-6; size: -; V: TRBV2; DNA: TGTGCCAGCAGCGTTTCACCCCTCCACTTT; CDR3: CASSVSPLHF
D: TRBD2; J: TRBJ2-1; size: -; V: TRBV5-6; DNA: TGTGCCAGCAGCTTGTTGACTAGCGGCGACAATGAGCAGTTCTTC; CDR3: CASSLLTSGDNEQFF
D: TRBD2; J: TRBJ2-5; size: -; V: TRBV27; DNA: TGTGCCAGCAGTTTTGTAGCGGGACAAGAGACCCAGTACTTC; CDR3: CASSFVAGQETQYF
D: TRBD1; J: TRBJ2-5; size: -; V: TRBV5-1; DNA: TGCGCCAGCAGCCGGGGACAGGGCTTACAGCAAGAGACCCAGTACTTC; CDR3: CASSRGQGLQQETQYF
D: -; J: TRBJ2-3; size: -; V: TRBV5-1; DNA: TGCGCCAGCAGCTTGCGTTTAGATACGCAGTATTTT; CDR3: CASSLRLDTQYF
D: -; J: TRBJ2-2; size: -; V: TRBV7-8; DNA: TGTGCCAGCAGCCCACTCGCTGGACAGCTAATGAACACCGGGGAGCTGTTTTTT; CDR3: CASSPLAGQLMNTGELFF
D: TRBD2; J: TRBJ2-1; size: -; V: TRBV29-1; DNA: TGCAGCGGCGGGGGACTAGCGGGAGCGAATGAGCAGTTCTTC; CDR3: CSGGGLAGANEQFF
D: -; J: TRBJ1-1; size: few; V: TRBV28; DNA: TGTGCCAGCAGTGGCCGGAGGAGCACTGAAGCTTTCTTT; CDR3: CASSGRRSTEAFF
D: TRBD1; J: TRBJ1-5; size: -; V: TRBV6-5; DNA: TGTGCCAGCGGGACAGCCAGACAGCCCCAGCATTTT; CDR3: CASGTARQPQHF
D: -; J: TRBJ2-7; size: once; V: TRBV5-1; DNA: TGCGCCAGCAGCCCCCTGGGGAGCGAGCAGTACTTC; CDR3: CASSPLGSEQYF
D: -; J: TRBJ1-1; size: -; V: TRBV5-4; DNA: TGTGCCGTGAAGGACATGAACACTGAAGCTTTCTTT; CDR3: CAVKDMNTEAFF
D: TRBD2; J: TRBJ2-7; size: -; V: TRBV29-1; DNA: TGCAGCGTAGCCGGGACTAGCGGGAACGAGCAGTACTTC; CDR3: CSVAGTSGNEQYF
D: TRBD2; J: TRBJ2-1; size: -; V: TRBV7-9; DNA: TGTGCCAGCAGCTACTTAGCGGGACTATACAATGAGCAGTTCTTC; CDR3: CASSYLAGLYNEQFF
D: -; J: TRBJ2-7; size: few; V: TRBV10-2; DNA: TGCGCCAGCAGTGACCCAGGGTCAAGGAACGAGCAGTACTTC; CDR3: CASSDPGSRNEQYF
D: -; J: TRBJ2-7; size: -; V: TRBV6-5; DNA: TGTGCCAGCAGTAAAATCAGGGGCGAGCAGTACTTC; CDR3: CASSKIRGEQYF
D: TRBD2; J: TRBJ2-3; size: -; V: TRBV29-1; DNA: TGCAGCGGGGGGGGCGGGAGGACAGATACGCAGTATTTT; CDR3: CSGGGGRTDTQYF
D: TRBD2; J: TRBJ2-7; size: -; V: TRBV6-1; DNA: TGTGCCAGCAGGAGAGGGACTAGCGTAACCTACGAGCAGTACTTC; CDR3: CASRRGTSVTYEQYF
D: TRBD2; J: TRBJ2-1; size: -; V: TRBV29-1; DNA: TGCAGCGGGACTAATAGCGGGAGAGGTGAGCAGTTCTTC; CDR3: CSGTNSGRGEQFF
D: -; J: TRBJ2-7; size: -; V: TRBV5-1; DNA: TGCGCCAGCAGCCCCGGACAGATCAGCTCCTACGAGCAGTACTTC; CDR3: CASSPGQISSYEQYF
D: TRBD2; J: TRBJ2-7; size: once; V: TRBV19; DNA: TGTGCCAGTACCGGCGGGGGCTACGAGCAGTACTTC; CDR3: CASTGGGYEQYF
D: -; J: TRBJ2-7; size: few; V: TRBV6-1; DNA: TGTGCCAGCAGTGAACAGGGCTATTCACTTTACGAGCAGTACTTC; CDR3: CASSEQGYSLYEQYF
D: -; J: TRBJ2-7; size: -; V: TRBV14; DNA: TGTGCCAGCAGCCAAGGTCAGTTTGCCTACGAGCAGTACTTC; CDR3: CASSQGQFAYEQYF
D: TRBD1; J: TRBJ2-7; size: -; V: TRBV4-2; DNA: TGTGCCAGCAGCCAAGGCTACAGGGGCCCCTACGAGCAGTACTTC; CDR3: CASSQGYRGPYEQYF
D: -; J: TRBJ2-3; size: -; V: TRBV27; DNA: TGTGCCAGCAGTTTAAGCCAACGGGAGCTCACAGATACGCAGTATTTT; CDR3: CASSLSQRELTDTQYF
D: TRBD1; J: TRBJ2-5; size: -; V: TRBV5-6; DNA: TGTGCCAGCAGCTTGGGGCAGGGGGTGTCAGAGACCCAGTACTTC; CDR3: CASSLGQGVSETQYF
D: TRBD2; J: TRBJ2-7; size: -; V: TRBV27; DNA: TGTGCCAGCAGTCATCGTTCTAGCGGGAGTCGGACCTACGAGCAGTACTTC; CDR3: CASSHRSSGSRTYEQYF
D: TRBD1; J: TRBJ2-1; size: -; V: TRBV27; DNA: TGTGCCAGCAGTTCCCCCTCGGGACAGGGGAATGAGCAGTTCTTC; CDR3: CASSSPSGQGNEQFF
D: -; J: TRBJ2-6; size: -; V: TRBV2; DNA: TGTGCCAGCAGTGAAGGGAGCTCTGGGGCCAACGTCCTGACTTTC; CDR3: CASSEGSSGANVLTF
D: TRBD2; J: TRBJ2-1; size: -; V: TRBV30; DNA: TGTGCCTCCAAGGGGAGCGGGAGCTCCTCCAATGAGCAGTTCTTC; CDR3: CASKGSGSSSNEQFF